A single sample gave rise to the 9 T cell receptor beta chains below, sequenced in a study of radiation and T cells in renal cell carcinoma. Profiled with immunoSEQ multiplex PCR; TCRdb holds only in-frame clones, not every one. This sample has 120,000 to 150,000 clones, with about 86% found just once. Described time point: blood 4 weeks post-SBRT, at nephrectomy. Documented treatment: 15 Gy SBRT to primary tumor, nephrectomy 4 weeks later. The sequencing used blood, collected from a patient whose treatment included radiotherapy and nephrectomy. The receptors were gathered from a woman between 50 and 59 years old with renal cell carcinoma.

The rearrangement uses TRBV18 and TRBJ2-7; 7 nucleotides line up with TRBD1. This CDR3 comprises 14 residues. Germline V gene sequence: CDR1 KGHSH, CDR2 LQKENI. The junction had 4 bases not matched to a gene; V was cut back by 3 bases and J by 2 bases. CDR3 sequence reads: CASSPPGQTYEQYF. CDR3 DNA sequence: TGTGCCAGCTCACCCCCGGGACAGACCTACGAGCAGTACTTC.

The chain is built from TRBV6-6 and TRBJ1-1, with D possibly being TRBD1 (5 bases). V gave up 5 bases and J gave up 5 bases, with 15 bases separating them. Germline V CDR1 and CDR2: MNHNY, SVGAGI (reference sequence). The CDR3 is 14 amino acids. The CDR3 loop reads CASSTPGGGTEAFF. CDR3 DNA sequence: TGTGCCAGCAGTACACCGGGGGGAGGGACTGAAGCTTTCTTT.

This clone was found once. This chain joins TRBV28 and TRBJ1-1; 7 positions agree with TRBD1. Germline-derived CDR1 and CDR2 are MDHEN and SYDVKM. The length of the CDR3 is 15 residues. V was pared by 4 bases and J by 4 bases, with 9 bases of the junction left unmatched. CDR3: CASSSTPTGITEAFF. The CDR3, as DNA: TGTGCCAGCAGTTCGACTCCGACAGGGATCACTGAAGCTTTCTTT.

The V gene is TRBV7-5, the J gene TRBJ2-7; no DNA check was done on the table's D call, TRBD2. TRBV7-5 is a documented pseudogene. The CDR3 totals 11 residues. CDR3 sequence: CARGRGYEQYF. In DNA, the CDR3 is TGTGCCAGAGGACGGGGGTACGAGCAGTACTTC.

The rearrangement joins TRBV5-1 to TRBJ2-3, with unresolved D. Trimming removed 6 bases from V and 1 base from J, with 9 bases in between. Looked up from germline, CDR1 is SGHRS and CDR2 is YFSETQ. The CDR3 spans 13 residues. The CDR3 loop is CASKEVGTDTQYF. CDR3 DNA sequence: TGCGCCAGCAAGGAAGTGGGCACAGATACGCAGTATTTT.

This clone came up once. The chain uses TRBV27 and TRBJ2-7; maybe TRBD2 (5 bases). V lost 2 bases to trimming and J lost 3 bases, with 20 bases between them. The CDR3 runs to 17 residues. The germline V gene encodes CDR1 MNHEY and CDR2 SMNVEV (reference sequence). Here the CDR3 reads CASSLEGRFKSFYEQYF. The CDR3 DNA is TGTGCCAGCAGTTTAGAGGGCAGGTTTAAGTCTTTCTACGAGCAGTACTTC.

The rearrangement links TRBV9 to TRBJ2-3, with TRBD2 as a possible D gene (5 bases). V lost 4 bases, J lost 1 base, and 13 bases lay in between. This CDR3 comprises 15 residues. Germline CDR1 reads SGDLS; CDR2 reads YYNGEE. In DNA, the CDR3 is TGTGCCAGCAGCACCCCAGCGGCGGGCACAGATACGCAGTATTTT. This codes for CASSTPAAGTDTQYF. Variable domain in full (rest from reference TRBV9 and TRBJ2-3): DSGVTQTPKHLITATGQRVTLRCSPRSGDLSVYWYQQSLDQGLQFLIQYYNGEERAKGNILERFSAQQFPDLHSELNLSSLELGDSALYFCASSTPAAGTDTQYFGPGTRLTVL.

This chain connects TRBV30 to TRBJ1-2; TRBD1 is a possible D gene (5 bases). This CDR3 has 13 residues. The V gene's germline CDR1 is GTSNPN and CDR2 SVGIG (reference sequence). The V end lost 4 bases, the J end lost 7 bases, and 16 bases lay between the germline ends. The CDR3 sequence: CAWNPWGVAGYTF. Written as DNA, the CDR3 is TGTGCCTGGAACCCCTGGGGGGTCGCTGGCTACACCTTC. Full variable domain (missing parts from reference TRBV30 and TRBJ1-2): SQTIHQWPATLVQPVGSPLSLECTVEGTSNPNLYWYRQAAGRGLQLLFYSVGIGQISSEVPQNLSASRPQDRQFILSSKKLLLSDSGFYLCAWNPWGVAGYTFGSGTRLTVV.

The chain links TRBV6-1 to TRBJ1-3; 10 bases align to TRBD1. The CDR3 covers 18 residues. Germline lookup yields CDR1 MNHNS and CDR2 SASEGT. Losses at the gene ends were 2 bases for V and 0 bases for J; bases not matched to a gene: 7. In DNA form, the CDR3 reads TGTGCCAGCAGTGAATCTGGACAGGGGGTTATCTCTGGAAACACCATATATTTT. Its translation is CASSESGQGVISGNTIYF.